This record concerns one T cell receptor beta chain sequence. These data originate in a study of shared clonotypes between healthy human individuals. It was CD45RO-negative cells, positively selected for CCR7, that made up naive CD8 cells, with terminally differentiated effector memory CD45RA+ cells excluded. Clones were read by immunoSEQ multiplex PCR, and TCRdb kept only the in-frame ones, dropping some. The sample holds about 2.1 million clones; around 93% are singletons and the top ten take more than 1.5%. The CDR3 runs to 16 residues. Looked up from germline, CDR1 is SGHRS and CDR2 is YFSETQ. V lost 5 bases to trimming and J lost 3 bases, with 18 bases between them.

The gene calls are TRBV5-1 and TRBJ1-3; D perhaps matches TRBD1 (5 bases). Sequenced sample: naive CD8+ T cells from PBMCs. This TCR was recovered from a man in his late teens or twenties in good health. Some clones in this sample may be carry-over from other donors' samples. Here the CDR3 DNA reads TGCGCCAGCAGTAAATACCCCGGGACGGATGGAAACACCATATATTTT. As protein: CASSKYPGTDGNTIYF. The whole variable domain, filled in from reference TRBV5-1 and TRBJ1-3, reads KAGVTQTPRYLIKTRGQQVTLSCSPISGHRSVSWYQQTPGQGLQFLFEYFSETQRNKGNFPGRFSGRQFSNSRSEMNVSTLELGDSALYLCASSKYPGTDGNTIYFGEGSWLTVV.